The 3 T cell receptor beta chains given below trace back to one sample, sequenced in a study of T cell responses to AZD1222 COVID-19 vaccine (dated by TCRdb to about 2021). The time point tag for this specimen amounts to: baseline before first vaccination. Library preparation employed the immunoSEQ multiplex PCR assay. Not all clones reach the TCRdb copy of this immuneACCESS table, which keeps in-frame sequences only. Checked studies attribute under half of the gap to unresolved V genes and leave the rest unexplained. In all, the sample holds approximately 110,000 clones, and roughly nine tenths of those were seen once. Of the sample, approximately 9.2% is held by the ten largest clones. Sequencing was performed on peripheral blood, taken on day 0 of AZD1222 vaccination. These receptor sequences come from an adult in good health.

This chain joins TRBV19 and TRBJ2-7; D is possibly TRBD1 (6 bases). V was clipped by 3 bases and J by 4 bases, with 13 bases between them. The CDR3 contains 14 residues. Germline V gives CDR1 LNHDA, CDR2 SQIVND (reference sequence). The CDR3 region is CASSIVGADYEQYF. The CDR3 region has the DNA TGTGCCAGTAGTATTGTGGGGGCGGATTACGAGCAGTACTTC.

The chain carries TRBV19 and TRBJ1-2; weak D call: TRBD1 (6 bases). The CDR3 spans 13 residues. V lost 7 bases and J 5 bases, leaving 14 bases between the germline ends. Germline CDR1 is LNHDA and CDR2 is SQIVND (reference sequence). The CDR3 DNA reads TGTGCCAGTAAAATCGGGACAAGATATGGCTACACCTTC. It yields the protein CASKIGTRYGYTF.

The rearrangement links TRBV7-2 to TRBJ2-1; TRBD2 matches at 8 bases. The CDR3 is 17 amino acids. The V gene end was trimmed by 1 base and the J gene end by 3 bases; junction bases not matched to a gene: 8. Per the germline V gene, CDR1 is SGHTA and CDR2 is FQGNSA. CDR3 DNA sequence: TGTGCCAGCAGCTTAGTTTTTTCCCGGGGGGGCTACAATGAGCAGTTCTTC. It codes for CASSLVFSRGGYNEQFF.